Each of the 28 T cell receptor beta chains below was sequenced from the same sample in a study of T cell changes during pregnancy in multiple sclerosis (dated by TCRdb to about 2019). Library generation was performed with the immunoSEQ multiplex PCR assay. This immuneACCESS table, as held by TCRdb, lists in-frame sequences with V and J called but not all clones. Of the missing ones, under half trace to an unresolved V gene in checked studies; the others have no known cause. Present in this sample are around 35,000 clones, 90% of which were seen just once. The biggest ten clones account for 4.5% of the sample. The sample was CD8+ T cells from peripheral blood mononuclear cells, taken after pregnancy. The receptors were gathered from a female donor with multiple sclerosis, enrolled in a pregnancy study.

The chain has TRBV2 and TRBJ2-1; 7 positions agree with TRBD2. The CDR3 is made up of 15 amino acids. Germline trimming cut 4 bases from V and 4 bases from J; bases unmatched to any gene: 7. The germline V gene encodes CDR1 SNHLY and CDR2 FYNNEI. CDR3 region: CASSGEGPIYNEQFF. CDR3 in DNA: TGTGCCAGCAGTGGGGAGGGGCCAATTTACAATGAGCAGTTCTTC. The full variable domain, its missing parts supplied by reference TRBV2 and TRBJ2-1, is EPEVTQTPSHQVTQMGQEVILRCVPISNHLYFYWYRQILGQKVEFLVSFYNNEISEKSEIFDDQFSVERPDGSNFTLKIRSTKLEDSAMYFCASSGEGPIYNEQFFGPGTRLTVL.

This clone was observed a few times. The V call is TRBV6-4, the J call TRBJ2-1; 12 bases match TRBD2. This CDR3 has 17 amino acids. Germline lookup yields CDR1 MRHNA and CDR2 SNTAGT. Losses at the gene ends were 0 bases for V and 8 bases for J; bases not matched to a gene: 8. CDR3 amino acids: CASSDSGLAGGPDEQFF. CDR3 bases: TGTGCCAGCAGTGACTCCGGGCTAGCGGGGGGGCCAGATGAGCAGTTCTTC.

This clone was counted once. The rearrangement links TRBV5-1 to TRBJ2-3; tentative D call: TRBD1 (5 bases). Per germline, CDR1 SGHRS and CDR2 YFSETQ. The CDR3 loop spans 16 amino acids. With 3 bases removed from V and 0 bases from J, the gap between germline ends came to 14 bases. The CDR3 DNA reads TGCGCCAGCAGCTCACTGACAGTTCTCAGCACAGATACGCAGTATTTT. Protein: CASSSLTVLSTDTQYF.

The chain uses TRBV10-3 and TRBJ2-1; D might be TRBD1 (6 bases). Trimming shortened V by 5 bases and J by 1 base, and 12 bases separated the two germline ends. Germline V gene data show CDR1 as ENHRY and CDR2 as SYGVKD. This CDR3 has 15 residues. The chain's CDR3 is CAISLDSRSYNEQFF. The CDR3 nucleotides read TGTGCCATCAGTCTGGACAGTAGGTCCTACAATGAGCAGTTCTTC.

V is TRBV7-9 and J is TRBJ1-1; 10 nucleotides agree with TRBD1. Per germline, CDR1 SEHNR and CDR2 FQNEAQ (reference sequence). The CDR3 runs to 15 residues. Trimming removed 5 bases from V and 4 bases from J; junction bases left unmatched: 7. CDR3 amino acids: CASSPKDRGFTEAFF. The CDR3 nucleotides read TGTGCCAGCAGCCCCAAGGACAGGGGGTTCACTGAAGCTTTCTTT.

The chain links TRBV10-1 to TRBJ2-5; TRBD1 is a possible D gene (6 bases). Trimming left V 11 bases short and J 2 bases short, with 18 bases between. The CDR3 loop spans 14 amino acids. The germline V gene has CDR1 WNHNN and CDR2 SYGVQD (reference sequence). Here the CDR3 DNA reads TGCGCCGGTCTTATTGGGGGCTCACAAGAGACCCAGTACTTC. As protein: CAGLIGGSQETQYF.

For this clone: The germline gene is not matched at one end of the junction; a read error may be the cause. V is TRBV12-5 and J is TRBJ1-3; D may be TRBD1 (5 bases). This CDR3 region has 11 residues. Germline loops: CDR1 LGHNT, CDR2 FRNRAP. CDR3 in DNA: TGTGCTAGTGGTTTTCTGGGGGGGGGTGCGTTT. This codes for CASGFLGGGAF.

This rearrangement joins TRBV19 to TRBJ2-2, with 8 bases aligning to TRBD2. The V segment lost 6 bases and the J segment 2 bases; nucleotides outside the gene matches: 8. Germline CDR1 is LNHDA and CDR2 is SQIVND (reference sequence). There are 16 residues in the CDR3. The CDR3 coding sequence is TGTGCCAGTAGATTCGAGGCGGGGGGAAACACCGGGGAGCTGTTTTTT. Its protein product is CASRFEAGGNTGELFF.

The chain is built from TRBV4-2 and TRBJ2-7; possible D gene TRBD2, 5 bases. The CDR3 is 15 residues long. V lost 3 bases and J lost 0, with 12 bases in between. In germline, CDR1 is LGHNA, CDR2 YNFKEQ. For the CDR3, the DNA is TGTGCCAGCAGCCACCCCCTAGGAGGCTCCTACGAGCAGTACTTC. This codes for CASSHPLGGSYEQYF.

V and J are TRBV5-4 and TRBJ1-1; possibly TRBD1 for D (5 bases). Between the trimmed V and J ends, which lost 0 bases and 8 bases, there was a span of 11 bases. Germline V gene sequence: CDR1 SGHNT, CDR2 YYREEE (reference sequence). CDR3 length: 13 residues. Written as DNA, the CDR3 is TGTGCCAGCAGCTTGGGAGTTGGGGGGGAAGCTTTCTTT. Amino acids: CASSLGVGGEAFF.

The chain employs TRBV7-2 and TRBJ2-7; no clear D gene. Germline V gene data show CDR1 as SGHTA and CDR2 as FQGNSA. The CDR3 totals 12 residues. Trimming left V 4 bases short and J 6 bases short, with 10 bases between. As DNA, the CDR3 is TGTGCCAGCAGCTATCGATCCGGCGAGCAGTACTTC. This encodes CASSYRSGEQYF.

V gene TRBV4-3 combines with J gene TRBJ1-3; 7 nucleotides agree with TRBD1. The CDR3 runs 17 residues. Germline V gene lookup returns CDR1 LGHNA and CDR2 YSLEER. V lost 3 bases to trimming and J lost 0 bases; unmatched junction nucleotides: 8. The CDR3 bases are TGCGCCAGCAGCCACTCCGGGACAGAATACTCTGGAAACACCATATATTTT. This sequence encodes CASSHSGTEYSGNTIYF.

This chain connects TRBV6-5 to TRBJ1-2, with 9 bases fitting TRBD1. V dropped 0 bases and J dropped 2; count of bases not matched to a gene: 4. Per the germline V gene, CDR1 is MNHEY and CDR2 is SVGAGI. This CDR3 spans 16 amino acids. CDR3 loop: CASSYSSDRGNYGYTF. The CDR3 coding sequence is TGTGCCAGCAGTTACTCGAGTGACAGGGGGAACTATGGCTACACCTTC.

This chain links TRBV7-3 with TRBJ2-1; TRBD2 might be the D (6 bases). Trimming pared 1 base from V and 5 bases from J, leaving 12 bases between. Germline-derived CDR1 and CDR2 are SGHTA and FQGTGA. The CDR3 runs to 15 residues. CDR3 nucleotide sequence: TGTGCCAGCAGCTTAAGGCGGGGACTTGACAATGAGCAGTTCTTC. Translating gives CASSLRRGLDNEQFF.

The genes are TRBV7-2 and TRBJ2-7; maybe TRBD2 (6 bases). V was trimmed by 7 bases and J by 6 bases, leaving 13 bases between them. CDR1 and CDR2 from the germline V gene are SGHTA and FQGNSA. CDR3 length: 12 residues. DNA for the CDR3: TGTGCCAGCATGACTAGACTGGGCGAGCAGTACTTC. This sequence encodes CASMTRLGEQYF.

The chain joins TRBV4-1 to TRBJ2-3; 10 nucleotides agree with TRBD2. The V segment lost 4 bases and the J segment 6 bases; nucleotides outside the gene matches: 4. The CDR3 is made up of 14 amino acids. Germline V gene sequence: CDR1 MGHRA, CDR2 YSYEKL. The CDR3 coding sequence is TGCGCCAGCAGCCCCAGCGGGGGGGTGGATACGCAGTATTTT. This encodes CASSPSGGVDTQYF.

On this clone: This sample includes further DNA sequences coding for the same CDR3. The chain couples TRBV9 to TRBJ1-5, with D possibly matching TRBD1 (5 bases). The germline V gene encodes CDR1 SGDLS and CDR2 YYNGEE. The CDR3 spans 14 residues. The V end lost 0 bases, the J end lost 4 bases, and 8 bases lay between the germline ends. The CDR3 loop is CASSVGGGNQPQHF. The DNA for the CDR3 is TGTGCCAGCAGCGTAGGGGGGGGTAATCAGCCCCAGCATTTT.

The V and J genes are TRBV5-4 and TRBJ1-2; the D is unclear. V was clipped by 6 bases and J by 6 bases, with 21 bases between them. Germline CDR1 and CDR2: SGHNT and YYREEE (reference sequence). This CDR3 contains 15 residues. The CDR3 protein is CASIRGYEALDGYTF. Written as DNA, the CDR3 is TGTGCCAGCATACGGGGATACGAGGCCCTAGATGGCTACACCTTC.

This clone was seen just once. The rearrangement links TRBV5-8 to TRBJ2-5; 13 nucleotides align to TRBD2. The DNA end is a closer match to TRBJ2-7, so the J assignment may be wrong. The CDR3 sequence is 16 residues long. From germline, CDR1 is SGHTS and CDR2 YDEGEE. The CDR3 coding sequence is TGTGCCAGCAGCTTAAGACTAGCGGGGGGTCCCTACGAGCAGTACTTC. It is translated as CASSLRLAGGPYEQYF.

This chain connects TRBV11-3 to TRBJ2-1; 16 bases agree with TRBD2. The V and J ends lost 3 bases and 0 bases, in that order; junction bases with no gene match: 2. CDR3 size: 18 residues. CDR1 SGHNT and CDR2 YENEEA come from the germline V gene. CDR3 protein: CASSFGTSGGGSYNEQFF. CDR3 DNA: TGTGCCAGCAGCTTCGGGACTAGCGGGGGGGGCTCCTACAATGAGCAGTTCTTC.

The CDR3 DNA reads TGTGCCAGCAGCGCCGCGGGGCTCTATGGCTACACCTTC. This gives the protein CASSAAGLYGYTF. The V gene is TRBV7-6, the J gene TRBJ1-2; maybe TRBD1 (5 bases). The CDR3 is made up of 13 amino acids. Germline V gene sequence: CDR1 SGHVS, CDR2 FNYEAQ. Trimming stripped 5 bases from V and 4 bases from J, with 11 bases between. The full variable domain, with the rest looked up from reference TRBV7-6 and TRBJ1-2, is GAGVSQSPRYKVTKRGQDVALRCDPISGHVSLYWYRQALGQGPEFLTYFNYEAQQDKSGLPNDRFSAERPEGSISTLTIQRTEQRDSAMYRCASSAAGLYGYTFGSGTRLTVV.

Only one count was recorded for this clone. In DNA, the CDR3 is TGTGCCAGTAGTGCCCAAACAGGGGACTATGGCTACACCTTC. Translating gives CASSAQTGDYGYTF. This chain connects TRBV19 to TRBJ1-2; 7 bases agree with TRBD1. CDR1 is LNHDA, CDR2 SQIVND, per germline (reference sequence). J lost 3 bases, V lost 5 bases, and 6 bases had no gene match. The CDR3 has 14 residues.

This chain links TRBV6-5 with TRBJ1-5; D is perhaps TRBD1 (5 bases). Germline CDR1 MNHEY, CDR2 SVGAGI. This CDR3 spans 15 amino acids. V dropped 6 bases and J dropped 0 bases, with 12 bases sitting between them. The CDR3 nucleotides are TGTGCCAGCAGAGGGGCAGTCCATAGCAATCAGCCCCAGCATTTT. It codes for CASRGAVHSNQPQHF.

This chain connects TRBV27 to TRBJ1-6; 7 bases fit TRBD1. This CDR3 contains 14 residues. Germline CDR1 is MNHEY and CDR2 is SMNVEV (reference sequence). Trimming removed 6 bases from V and 9 bases from J; junction bases left unmatched: 8. CDR3: CASSWGQRPSPLHF. For the CDR3, the DNA is TGTGCCAGCAGCTGGGGACAGAGACCTTCACCCCTCCACTTT.

The chain employs TRBV5-4 and TRBJ1-1, with D possibly TRBD1 on 6 matching bases. This CDR3 is built from 14 residues. Germline assignment: CDR1 SGHNT and CDR2 YYREEE (reference sequence). V lost 2 bases, J lost 1 base, and 9 bases lay in between. CDR3 bases: TGTGCCAGCAGCTTAGTGGACAGGAACACTGAAGCTTTCTTT. This translates into CASSLVDRNTEAFF.

V gene TRBV9 combines with J gene TRBJ1-2; D not resolved. This CDR3 has 14 residues. V gave up 0 bases and J gave up 4 bases, with 10 bases separating them. Germline V gene sequence: CDR1 SGDLS, CDR2 YYNGEE. CDR3: CASSVAGTVYGYTF. CDR3 sequence (DNA): TGTGCCAGCAGCGTAGCAGGCACAGTCTATGGCTACACCTTC.

The CDR3 sequence: CASSQDPAGTYNEQFF. CDR3 sequence (DNA): TGCGCCAGCAGCCAAGATCCAGCGGGGACCTACAATGAGCAGTTCTTC. V is TRBV4-3 and J is TRBJ2-1; 7 bases agree with TRBD2. J gave up 2 bases and V 0 bases, and 4 bases lay outside the gene matches. From germline, CDR1 is LGHNA and CDR2 YSLEER. The CDR3 has 16 residues.

This clone was detected only once. V usage is TRBV9 and J usage is TRBJ1-2; TRBD1 might be the D (6 bases). With 3 bases removed from V and 2 bases from J, the gap between germline ends came to 14 bases. This CDR3 is 15 amino acids long. Germline loops: CDR1 SGDLS, CDR2 YYNGEE. The CDR3 loop is CASSAQAGANYGYTF. Here the CDR3 DNA reads TGTGCCAGCAGCGCGCAAGCAGGGGCAAACTATGGCTACACCTTC.